Below are 5 T cell receptor beta chains sequenced from a single sample in a study of T cell responses to AZD1222 COVID-19 vaccine. The assay was immunoSEQ multiplex PCR, and TCRdb's table has in-frame clones only and misses some. The sample yields about 140,000 clones, about 89% seen once. Sequencing was performed on peripheral blood, taken on day 0 of AZD1222 vaccination. These TCRs come from an adult in good health.

The chain links TRBV27 to TRBJ2-3, with TRBD1 identical over 8 bases. The V gene's germline CDR1 is MNHEY and CDR2 SMNVEV (reference sequence). The CDR3 is made up of 16 amino acids. The V gene end was trimmed by 1 base and the J gene end by 6 bases; junction bases not matched to a gene: 9. The CDR3 nucleotides read TGTGCCAGCAGTTTATTTATCCAGGGGGCAGCTGATACGCAGTATTTT. Translated, it gives CASSLFIQGAADTQYF.

The chain recombines TRBV30 with TRBJ1-2, with D perhaps matching TRBD1 (5 bases). V was pared by 0 bases and J by 2 bases, with 7 bases between. The CDR3 length is 13 residues. Germline-derived CDR1 and CDR2 are GTSNPN and SVGIG (reference sequence). CDR3 region: CAWSVGTNYGYTF. For the CDR3, the DNA is TGTGCCTGGAGTGTAGGGACCAACTATGGCTACACCTTC.

The rearrangement links TRBV3-1 (or the pseudogene TRBV3-2) to TRBJ1-2, with a possible D match to TRBD1 (5 bases). Looked up from germline, CDR1 is LGHDT and CDR2 is YNNKEL (reference sequence). The length of the CDR3 is 16 residues. Trimming took off 0 bases at V and 0 bases at J, with 11 bases between the two ends. The CDR3 loop is CASSQDWGPANYGYTF. The CDR3, as DNA: TGTGCCAGCAGCCAAGATTGGGGCCCTGCTAACTATGGCTACACCTTC.

The genes are TRBV2 and TRBJ2-3, with TRBD2 matching over 10 bases. The CDR3 loop spans 12 amino acids. The junction had 5 bases not matched to a gene; V was cut back by 5 bases and J by 12 bases. Germline CDR1 SNHLY, CDR2 FYNNEI. The CDR3 sequence: CASSILAGVQYF. In DNA form, the CDR3 reads TGTGCCAGCAGTATCCTAGCGGGGGTCCAGTATTTT.

The V gene is TRBV3-1 (or the pseudogene TRBV3-2), the J gene TRBJ1-2, with TRBD1 as a possible D gene (5 bases). The V gene lost 2 bases and the J gene lost 6 bases, with 19 bases spanning the gap. The CDR3 runs to 16 residues. CDR1 is LGHDT, CDR2 YNNKEL, per germline (reference sequence). CDR3 amino acids: CASSQIGGPRGHGYTF. The CDR3 region has the DNA TGTGCCAGCAGCCAAATTGGGGGTCCGAGGGGCCATGGCTACACCTTC.